This is a list of T cell receptor beta chains from one sample in a study of response to subunit inactivated influenza vaccine. Using its own MiXCR run on the RT-PCR reads, TCRdb lists one record per CDR3 protein. Seen here are roughly 650,000 distinct CDR3 sequences, around 14% observed once, and the top ten hold approximately 10%. The material sequenced was PBMCs from blood, taken about 12 days after vaccination. These receptors were taken from a man between 45 and 60 years old who received an inactivated influenza vaccine. The CDR3 runs from the conserved cysteine through the conserved F or W. A D gene is named only where the DNA matches it firmly. Some rows mark clone size as missing; the rest say once, few, many or name a class of expanded clone.

v_call,j_call,clone_size,d_call,cdr3_aa
TRBV4-1,TRBJ2-2,many,TRBD1,CASSQDQGANGELFF
TRBV28,TRBJ2-7,-,TRBD1,CASSLRTGTGSYEQYF
TRBV20-1,TRBJ2-1,few,TRBD1,CSAIHRGSRTGSYNEQFF
TRBV20-1,TRBJ2-2,-,TRBD2,CSARLRLAGESTGELFF
TRBV28,TRBJ1-1,few,-,CASSDKTRMNTEAFF
TRBV3-1,TRBJ2-1,-,-,CASSQGPFPGDNEQFF
TRBV24-1,TRBJ2-3,-,-,CATSDPGRTDTQYF
TRBV29-1,TRBJ2-1,-,TRBD2,CSVTDSGTEQFF
TRBV6-5,TRBJ2-7,-,-,CASTPGLGSLYF
TRBV21-1,TRBJ2-7,few,-,CASSIFVGPNTYEQYF
TRBV7-8,TRBJ2-1,-,-,CASSLDLVGLGNEQFF
TRBV4-1,TRBJ2-3,-,TRBD2,CASSLQAGPTDTQYF
TRBV12-3/TRBV12-4,TRBJ1-2,few,-,CASSLGGRPSGYTF
TRBV4-1,TRBJ1-3,few,-,CASSQIRDSRGRYF
TRBV7-6,TRBJ2-2,-,-,CASSRGAENTGELFF